This T cell receptor (beta chain) derives from a study of neoadjuvant nivolumab and ipilimumab in lung cancer. Findings and caveats of the study: From pretherapy to surgery, tumor richness and clonality rose with dual therapy. Pretherapy blood TCR richness correlated positively with resected tumor richness. TCR richness and clonality were higher in tumors than adjacent uninvolved lung.

Some clones are missing from TCRdb's copy, which holds only in-frame ones; the method was immunoSEQ multiplex PCR. Here the sample spans about 18,000 clones, more than 65% being singletons. For this clone: No antigen is known for it.

From germline, CDR1 is MNHNS and CDR2 SASEGT. The V gene lost 6 bases and the J gene lost 4 bases, with 12 bases spanning the gap. The CDR3 spans 13 residues. The chain employs TRBV6-1 and TRBJ2-5, with D perhaps matching TRBD1 or TRBD2 (5 bases each). This TCR was recovered from an adult with non-small cell lung cancer. Material: tumor tissue, obtained after neoadjuvant nivolumab, alone or with ipilimumab, at or shortly before surgery. The CDR3 sequence is CASRRGPIETQYF. CDR3 in DNA: TGTGCCAGCAGACGGGGACCGATAGAGACCCAGTACTTC.